These 2 T cell receptor beta chains were sequenced from one sample in a study of control samples from healthy donors and cancer patients. Profiled with immunoSEQ multiplex PCR; TCRdb holds only in-frame clones, not every one. The data contain some 21,000 clones, about 85% of them seen just once; the ten biggest clones take up around 39%. Sequenced material: PBMCs. Every receptor here comes from a man aged 55-75 years with head and neck cancer.

V usage is TRBV2 and J usage is TRBJ2-1; 8 positions agree with TRBD1. The CDR3 has 16 amino acids. Germline loops: CDR1 SNHLY, CDR2 FYNNEI. Trimming at V came to 5 bases and at J to 0 bases, leaving 6 bases not matched to a gene. DNA for the CDR3: TGTGCCAGCAGTAGGGACAGGATGGGCTCCTACAATGAGCAGTTCTTC. This sequence encodes CASSRDRMGSYNEQFF.

The CDR3 protein is CASSPQGRTGVSYEQYF. The CDR3 DNA is TGTGCCAGCTCACCCCAGGGCCGGACAGGGGTGAGCTACGAGCAGTACTTC. This chain joins TRBV18 and TRBJ2-7; 9 bases align to TRBD1. The CDR3 totals 17 residues. V trimming: 3 bases; J trimming: 3 bases; junction bases outside the gene matches: 12. Germline CDR1 KGHSH, CDR2 LQKENI.